This TCR beta chain was sequenced in a study of tumor-infiltrating lymphocytes in primary liver carcinoma. Findings and limits, study-wide: Pairs of tumor regions overlapped more than tumor-adjacent and tumor-blood pairs did. Being bulk and unsorted, samples allowed no CD4+ and CD8+ repertoire comparison. Tumors had a top-250-clone fraction that was significantly higher than blood (p = 0.039).

The V end was cut by 5 bases, the J end by 8 bases, with 21 bases between. The CDR3 loop spans 15 amino acids. Germline V gene lookup returns CDR1 PRHDT and CDR2 FYEKMQ (reference sequence). A primer in the constant region served to generate TCR beta cDNA from about 480 ng of total RNA. Libraries for TCR beta were built through three nested multiplex PCR rounds, which together made up a slightly modified ARM-PCR procedure. Two initial PCR rounds of around 9 cycles each paired TRBV1-TRBV30 forward primers with a C-beta reverse primer. Each CDR3 protein gets one entry after TCRdb re-called the multiplex PCR reads with MiXCR. Here the sample spans a few hundred thousand distinct CDR3 sequences, nearly 60% being singletons. The sample holds a few counts of this clonotype. Its specificity is unknown. Germline DNA was extracted alongside blood RNA, which was obtained from unsorted whole blood. The patients, who had chronic HBV infection, were treatment-naive (untreated).

The origin of this receptor is a woman aged 25-40 years with primary liver carcinoma and hepatitis B virus infection. The chain carries TRBV13 and TRBJ1-2; D is uncertain. Sequencing was carried out using peripheral blood. The CDR3 loop is CASSRHGSSVEGYTF. In DNA form, the CDR3 reads TGTGCCAGCAGCCGACACGGGTCCTCGGTTGAGGGCTACACCTTC. Using reference TRBV13 and TRBJ1-2 for the parts outside the CDR3, the full variable domain is AAGVIQSPRHLIKEKRETATLKCYPIPRHDTVYWYQQGPGQDPQFLISFYEKMQSDKGSIPDRFSAQQFSDYHSELNMSSLELGDSALYFCASSRHGSSVEGYTFGSGTRLTVV.